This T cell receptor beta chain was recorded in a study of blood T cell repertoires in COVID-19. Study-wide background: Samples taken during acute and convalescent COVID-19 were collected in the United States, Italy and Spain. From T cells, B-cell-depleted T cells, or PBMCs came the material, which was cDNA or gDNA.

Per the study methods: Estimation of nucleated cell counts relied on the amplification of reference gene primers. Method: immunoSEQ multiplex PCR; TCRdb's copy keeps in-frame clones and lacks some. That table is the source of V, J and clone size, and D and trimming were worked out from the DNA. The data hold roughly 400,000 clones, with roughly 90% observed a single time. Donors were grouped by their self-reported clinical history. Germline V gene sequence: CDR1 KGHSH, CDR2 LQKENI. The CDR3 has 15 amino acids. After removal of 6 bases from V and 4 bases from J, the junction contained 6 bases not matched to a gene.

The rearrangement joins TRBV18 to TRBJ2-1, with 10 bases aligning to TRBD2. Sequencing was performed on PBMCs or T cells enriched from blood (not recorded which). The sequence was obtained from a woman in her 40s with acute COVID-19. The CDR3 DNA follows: TGTGCCAGCTCGCGACTAGCGGGTCTGTACAATGAGCAGTTCTTC. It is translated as CASSRLAGLYNEQFF.